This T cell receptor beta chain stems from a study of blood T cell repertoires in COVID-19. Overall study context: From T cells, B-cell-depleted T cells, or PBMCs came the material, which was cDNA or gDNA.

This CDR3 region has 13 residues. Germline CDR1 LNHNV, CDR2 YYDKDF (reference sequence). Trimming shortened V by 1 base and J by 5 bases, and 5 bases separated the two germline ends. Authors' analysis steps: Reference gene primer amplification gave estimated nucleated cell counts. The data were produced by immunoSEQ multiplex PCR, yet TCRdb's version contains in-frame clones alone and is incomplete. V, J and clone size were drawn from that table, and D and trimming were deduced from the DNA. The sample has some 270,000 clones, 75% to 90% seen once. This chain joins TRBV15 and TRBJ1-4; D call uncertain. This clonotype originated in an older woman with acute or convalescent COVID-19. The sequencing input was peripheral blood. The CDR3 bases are TGTGCCACCAGCAGAGGAGAAAATGAAAAACTGTTTTTT. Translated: CATSRGENEKLFF.